Listed here are 15 T cell receptor beta chains from one sample, sequenced in a study of radiation and T cells in renal cell carcinoma. TCRdb keeps only in-frame clones here, not all; method: immunoSEQ multiplex PCR. Counted here are roughly 120,000 clones, about 81% occurring once; the ten biggest clones make up under 2.5%. Time point specified: blood 2 weeks post-SBRT. Treatment reported: 15 Gy SBRT to primary tumor, nephrectomy 4 weeks later. Specimen: blood, collected from a patient whose treatment included radiotherapy and nephrectomy. The receptors come from a woman in her fifties or sixties with renal cell carcinoma.

V usage is TRBV19 and J usage is TRBJ2-3; 7 nucleotides match TRBD1. The V gene's germline CDR1 is LNHDA and CDR2 SQIVND (reference sequence). The CDR3 is made up of 14 amino acids. Germline trimming cut 5 bases from V and 6 bases from J; bases unmatched to any gene: 8. The CDR3 loop reads CASSSWTGRDTQYF. The CDR3 coding sequence is TGTGCCAGTAGTTCTTGGACAGGTCGGGATACGCAGTATTTT. The full variable domain, rest sourced from reference TRBV19 and TRBJ2-3, is DGGITQSPKYLFRKEGQNVTLSCEQNLNHDAMYWYRQDPGQGLRLIYYSQIVNDFQKGDIAEGYSVSREKKESFPLTVTSAQKNPTAFYLCASSSWTGRDTQYFGPGTRLTVL.

This clone was picked up one time. The rearrangement links TRBV14 to TRBJ2-2; 10 bases are a match to TRBD2. This CDR3 comprises 17 residues. The germline gives CDR1 SGHDN, CDR2 FVKESK. V was clipped by 0 bases and J by 5 bases; unmatched bases: 6. The CDR3 is CASSQDTRAGGTGELFF. CDR3 nucleotide sequence: TGTGCCAGCAGCCAAGATACAAGAGCGGGAGGGACCGGGGAGCTGTTTTTT.

The V gene is TRBV5-6, the J gene TRBJ1-2; D call uncertain. Germline V CDR1 and CDR2: SGHDT, YYEEEE. The CDR3 spans 13 residues. V lost 0 bases to trimming and J lost 4 bases, with 7 bases between them. CDR3 sequence (DNA): TGTGCCAGCAGCTTGGTAACAGCCTATGGCTACACCTTC. Translated: CASSLVTAYGYTF. The full variable domain, with the rest looked up from reference TRBV5-6 and TRBJ1-2, is DAGVTQSPTHLIKTRGQQVTLRCSPKSGHDTVSWYQQALGQGPQFIFQYYEEEERQRGNFPDRFSGHQFPNYSSELNVNALLLGDSALYLCASSLVTAYGYTFGSGTRLTVV.

V is TRBV18 and J is TRBJ2-7; TRBD1 might be the D (6 bases). CDR3 length equals 13 residues. From germline, CDR1 is KGHSH and CDR2 LQKENI. V was cut by 1 base and J by 3 bases, with 7 bases left in between. The CDR3 nucleotides read TGTGCCAGCTCACCACAGGACAGCTACGAGCAGTACTTC. Translation: CASSPQDSYEQYF.

The J gene is TRBJ2-3, the V gene TRBV5-1, with D possibly being TRBD2 (6 bases). Trimming stripped 2 bases from V and 5 bases from J, with 18 bases between. The V gene's germline CDR1 is SGHRS and CDR2 YFSETQ. CDR3 size: 16 residues. CDR3 protein: CASSFDSSAALDTQYF. CDR3 DNA sequence: TGCGCCAGCAGCTTTGATTCTAGCGCCGCTTTAGATACGCAGTATTTT.

The V and J genes are TRBV19 and TRBJ1-2; TRBD1 is a possible D gene (6 bases). V lost 3 bases, J lost 3 bases, and 14 bases lay in between. The CDR3 extends over 15 amino acids. Germline V gives CDR1 LNHDA, CDR2 SQIVND (reference sequence). The DNA of the CDR3 is TGTGCCAGTAGTATCCCGGCAGGGGATTACTATGGCTACACCTTC. It is translated as CASSIPAGDYYGYTF. The full variable domain, rest sourced from reference TRBV19 and TRBJ1-2, is DGGITQSPKYLFRKEGQNVTLSCEQNLNHDAMYWYRQDPGQGLRLIYYSQIVNDFQKGDIAEGYSVSREKKESFPLTVTSAQKNPTAFYLCASSIPAGDYYGYTFGSGTRLTVV.

The chain recombines TRBV11-2 with TRBJ2-1; D possibly corresponds to TRBD1 (6 bases). CDR1 is SGHAT and CDR2 is FQNNGV in the germline V gene. There are 16 residues in the CDR3. V shed 5 bases and J shed 5 bases, with 19 bases lying between them. The CDR3 DNA is TGTGCCAGCAGCCTAAACATAGGGACAACAAACAATGAGCAGTTCTTC. It encodes CASSLNIGTTNNEQFF.

The V call is TRBV7-8, the J call TRBJ1-2; TRBD1 might be the D (5 bases). CDR3 length: 15 amino acids. Germline V gives CDR1 SGHVS, CDR2 FQNEAQ. Trimming took off 1 base at V and 0 bases at J, with 9 bases between the two ends. In nucleotides, the CDR3 is TGTGCCAGCAGCTTAGTGACAGAAGCTAACTATGGCTACACCTTC. Translation gives CASSLVTEANYGYTF.

CDR3 sequence: CASSVGGTRGQPQHF. In DNA form, the CDR3 reads TGTGCCAGCAGCGTAGGAGGGACTCGGGGTCAGCCCCAGCATTTT. The J gene is TRBJ1-5, the V gene TRBV9, with D perhaps TRBD1 (5 bases). The CDR3 runs to 15 residues. V shed 0 bases and J shed 6 bases, with 13 bases lying between them. Germline V gene lookup returns CDR1 SGDLS and CDR2 YYNGEE.

The rearrangement uses TRBV5-6 and TRBJ2-5; 7 nucleotides line up with TRBD1. The CDR3 is made up of 15 amino acids. Trimming took 0 bases from V and 4 from J; bases not matched to a gene: 6. The germline V gene encodes CDR1 SGHDT and CDR2 YYEEEE. CDR3: CASSLGQGVGETQYF. CDR3 coding DNA: TGTGCCAGCAGCTTGGGACAGGGAGTAGGAGAGACCCAGTACTTC.

The chain links TRBV30 to TRBJ2-7; D possibly corresponds to TRBD2 (5 bases). The CDR3 is 13 residues long. Germline loops: CDR1 GTSNPN, CDR2 SVGIG (reference sequence). V was cut by 2 bases and J by 0 bases, with 8 bases left in between. DNA for the CDR3: TGTGCCTGGAGTTATGGGAGCTCCTACGAGCAGTACTTC. This encodes CAWSYGSSYEQYF.

The V call is TRBV9, the J call TRBJ2-2; 9 nucleotides match TRBD1. From germline, CDR1 is SGDLS and CDR2 YYNGEE. Losses at the gene ends were 3 bases for V and 7 bases for J; bases not matched to a gene: 4. The CDR3 has 14 amino acids. The CDR3 loop reads CASSAWTGDGELFF. In DNA form, the CDR3 reads TGTGCCAGCAGCGCTTGGACAGGGGACGGGGAGCTGTTTTTT.

V is TRBV6-6 and J is TRBJ1-2; D remains ambiguous. The CDR3 runs to 13 residues. V lost 2 bases to trimming and J lost 8 bases, with 12 bases between them. Germline V CDR1 and CDR2: MNHNY, SVGAGI (reference sequence). The CDR3, as DNA: TGTGCCAGCAGTTACACCTTCCTGGAAGGCTACACCTTC. Protein sequence: CASSYTFLEGYTF.

The V gene is TRBV5-4, the J gene TRBJ2-1, with 15 bases identical to TRBD2. V was pared by 2 bases and J by 8 bases, with 8 bases of the junction left unmatched. Germline lookup yields CDR1 SGHNT and CDR2 YYREEE (reference sequence). This CDR3 has 17 residues. The CDR3 region has the DNA TGTGCCAGCAGCTTTGGACTAGCGGGGGGGCAGTTGCATGAGCAGTTCTTC. It translates to CASSFGLAGGQLHEQFF. The complete variable domain, with remaining parts taken from reference TRBV5-4 and TRBJ2-1, reads ETGVTQSPTHLIKTRGQQVTLRCSSQSGHNTVSWYQQALGQGPQFIFQYYREEENGRGNFPPRFSGLQFPNYSSELNVNALELDDSALYLCASSFGLAGGQLHEQFFGPGTRLTVL.

The V and J genes are TRBV29-1 and TRBJ1-6, with D perhaps TRBD1 (6 bases). Germline CDR1 and CDR2: SQVTM and ANQGSEA. The CDR3 length is 15 residues. V lost 0 bases and J 10 bases, leaving 16 bases between the germline ends. The CDR3 bases are TGCAGCGTTGAAGATGAAGACAGGCCGGGGTCACCCCTCCACTTT. Protein sequence: CSVEDEDRPGSPLHF.